Shown below are 10 T cell receptor beta chains from a single sample sequenced in a study of shared clonotypes between healthy human individuals. Measured with immunoSEQ multiplex PCR; TCRdb has only the in-frame clones, and not every one. The table lists hundreds of thousands of clones, 55% to 85% of them singletons. The specimen sequenced was memory CD4+ T cells sorted from blood. Specified subset: CD45RA-negative fraction. The receptor set was obtained from a woman in her twenties or thirties in good health.

The chain carries TRBV27 and TRBJ2-7; D possibly corresponds to TRBD1 (6 bases). Per the germline V gene, CDR1 is MNHEY and CDR2 is SMNVEV (reference sequence). This CDR3 region has 15 residues. V gave up 4 bases and J gave up 2 bases, with 15 bases separating them. This chain's CDR3 is CASSSTGSPPYEQYF. CDR3 nucleotide sequence: TGTGCCAGCAGTTCAACAGGGTCACCGCCCTACGAGCAGTACTTC.

This clone appeared a single time. The chain combines TRBV7-3 with TRBJ2-2, with D hard to call. Trimming cost V 4 bases and J 6 bases, with 12 bases left between them. CDR3 length: 14 amino acids. CDR1 is SGHTA and CDR2 is FQGTGA in the germline V gene. As DNA, the CDR3 is TGTGCCAGCAGCTCCTCCGACCGGGCCGGGGAGCTGTTTTTT. Translation: CASSSSDRAGELFF.

For this clone: Other DNA variants within this sample encode the same CDR3. The gene calls are TRBV5-1 and TRBJ2-5; D is unresolved. Germline V gives CDR1 SGHRS, CDR2 YFSETQ. This CDR3 has 12 amino acids. Trimming removed 2 bases from V and 2 bases from J, with 4 bases in between. The DNA for the CDR3 is TGCGCCAGCAGCTTTTCTCAAGAGACCCAGTACTTC. Encoded protein: CASSFSQETQYF.

With respect to this clone: Distinct nucleotide sequences in the sample also encode this CDR3. J is TRBJ2-3 and V is TRBV9, with D possibly matching TRBD2 (7 bases). Trimming shortened V by 0 bases and J by 4 bases, and 9 bases separated the two germline ends. From germline, CDR1 is SGDLS and CDR2 YYNGEE. The CDR3 consists of 14 residues. This CDR3 is CASSVAGGSDTQYF. The CDR3 DNA sequence: TGTGCCAGCAGCGTAGCGGGGGGCTCAGATACGCAGTATTTT.

This clone has a handful of counts. The chain links TRBV30 to TRBJ2-2; no clear D. The CDR3 runs to 14 residues. Trimming cost V 0 bases and J 0 bases, with 5 bases left between them. CDR1 and CDR2 from the germline V gene are GTSNPN and SVGIG (reference sequence). CDR3 sequence reads: CAWSVQSNTGELFF. CDR3 sequence (DNA): TGTGCCTGGAGTGTCCAATCGAACACCGGGGAGCTGTTTTTT.

The CDR3 nucleotides read TGTGCCAGTAGTATAAAGGGGGCCACAGGGGCCCTCGGCTATGGCTACACCTTC. Translation gives CASSIKGATGALGYGYTF. The V and J genes are TRBV19 and TRBJ1-2; 7 nucleotides line up with TRBD1. In germline, CDR1 is LNHDA, CDR2 SQIVND (reference sequence). V shed 2 bases, J shed 4 bases, and the junction held 16 bases outside the gene matches. This CDR3 contains 18 residues.

This clone was seen at least ten times. The chain carries TRBV7-2 and TRBJ2-7; D possibly uses TRBD1 or TRBD2 (7 bases each). The CDR3 totals 16 residues. Per the germline V gene, CDR1 is SGHTA and CDR2 is FQGNSA. V was clipped by 4 bases and J by 4 bases, with 20 bases between them. In nucleotides, the CDR3 is TGTGCCAGCAGCTCAAAGGGTGCCAGGGGGGGATACGAGCAGTACTTC. Encoded protein: CASSSKGARGGYEQYF.

V gene TRBV15 combines with J gene TRBJ2-1, with 9 bases identical to TRBD1. V lost 3 bases, J lost 9 bases, and 3 bases stayed unmatched. The CDR3 has 13 residues. Germline CDR1 and CDR2: LNHNV and YYDKDF (reference sequence). The CDR3 sequence is CATSRGDRVEQFF. CDR3 DNA sequence: TGTGCCACCAGCAGGGGGGACAGGGTTGAGCAGTTCTTC.

V and J are TRBV10-2 and TRBJ1-2, with D tentatively TRBD1 (6 bases). CDR3 length: 15 amino acids. V was trimmed by 6 bases and J by 1 base, leaving 15 bases between them. The V gene's germline CDR1 is WSHSY and CDR2 SAAADI. The CDR3 loop reads CASRGGQVHNYGYTF. The CDR3 nucleotides are TGCGCCAGCAGGGGGGGGCAGGTTCATAACTATGGCTACACCTTC.

The CDR3 sequence: CASSQAAGWTDTQYF. The CDR3 DNA follows: TGTGCCAGCAGCCAAGCTGCCGGATGGACAGATACGCAGTATTTT. J is TRBJ2-3 and V is TRBV14, with D uncertain. The CDR3 totals 15 residues. Germline assignment: CDR1 SGHDN and CDR2 FVKESK. Between the trimmed V and J ends, which lost 1 base and 3 bases, there was a span of 11 bases. Full variable domain (remainder filled in from reference TRBV14 and TRBJ2-3): EAGVTQFPSHSVIEKGQTVTLRCDPISGHDNLYWYRRVMGKEIKFLLHFVKESKQDESGMPNNRFLAERTGGTYSTLKVQPAELEDSGVYFCASSQAAGWTDTQYFGPGTRLTVL.